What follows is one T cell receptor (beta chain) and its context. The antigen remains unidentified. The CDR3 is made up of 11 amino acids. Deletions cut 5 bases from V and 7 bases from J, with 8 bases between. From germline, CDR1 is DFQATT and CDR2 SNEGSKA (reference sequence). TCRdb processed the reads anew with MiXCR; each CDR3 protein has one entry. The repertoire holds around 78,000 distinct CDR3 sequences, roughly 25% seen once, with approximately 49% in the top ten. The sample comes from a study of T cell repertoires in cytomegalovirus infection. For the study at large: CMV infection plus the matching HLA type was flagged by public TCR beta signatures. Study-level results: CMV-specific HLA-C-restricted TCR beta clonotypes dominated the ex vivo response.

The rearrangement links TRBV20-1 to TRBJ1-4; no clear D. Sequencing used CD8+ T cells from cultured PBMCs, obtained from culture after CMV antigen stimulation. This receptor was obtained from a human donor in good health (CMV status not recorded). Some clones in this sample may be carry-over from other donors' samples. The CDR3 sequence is CSAQDPEKLFF. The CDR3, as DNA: TGCAGTGCTCAAGACCCTGAAAAACTGTTTTTT.